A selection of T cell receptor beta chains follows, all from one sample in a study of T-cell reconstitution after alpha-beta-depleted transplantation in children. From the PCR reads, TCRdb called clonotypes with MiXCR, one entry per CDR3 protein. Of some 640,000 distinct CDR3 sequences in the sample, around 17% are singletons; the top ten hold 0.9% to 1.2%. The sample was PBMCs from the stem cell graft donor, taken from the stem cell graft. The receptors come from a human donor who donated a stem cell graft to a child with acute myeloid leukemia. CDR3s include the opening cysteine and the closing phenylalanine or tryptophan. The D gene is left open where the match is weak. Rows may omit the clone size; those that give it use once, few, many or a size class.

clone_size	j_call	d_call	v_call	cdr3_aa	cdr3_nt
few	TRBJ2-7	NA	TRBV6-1	CASTLVGSYEQYF	TGTGCCAGCACCCTGGTGGGTTCCTACGAGCAGTACTTC
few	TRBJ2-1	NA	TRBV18	CASSPPVWGSGQFF	TGTGCCAGCTCACCACCAGTTTGGGGGTCAGGGCAGTTCTTC
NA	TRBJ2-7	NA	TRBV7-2	CASSLVGAFPDRDEQYF	TGTGCCAGCAGCTTAGTGGGTGCGTTCCCGGATCGCGACGAGCAGTACTTC
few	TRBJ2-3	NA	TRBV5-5	CASSASGDTQYF	TGTGCCAGCAGCGCCTCGGGGGATACGCAGTATTTT
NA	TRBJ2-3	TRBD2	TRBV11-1	CASSSPRAGGSLTDTQYF	TGTGCCAGCAGCTCCCCTAGGGCGGGGGGGAGCCTCACAGATACGCAGTATTTT
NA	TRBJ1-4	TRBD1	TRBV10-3	CAISAQPRGQGAPNEKLFF	TGTGCCATCAGTGCCCAACCCCGCGGACAGGGGGCACCTAATGAAAAACTGTTTTTT
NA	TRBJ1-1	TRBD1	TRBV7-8	CASSTTGGLGTEAFF	TGTGCCAGCAGCACGACAGGGGGCCTGGGGACTGAAGCTTTCTTT
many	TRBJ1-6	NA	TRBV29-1	CSVQEGPSSYNSPLHF	TGCAGCGTCCAAGAAGGACCCAGCTCCTATAATTCACCCCTCCACTTT
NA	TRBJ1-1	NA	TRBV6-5	CASSYSVAANTEAFF	TGTGCCAGCAGTTATTCGGTGGCAGCGAACACTGAAGCTTTCTTT
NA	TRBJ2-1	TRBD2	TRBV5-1	CASSLEGAGDLHSYNEQFF	TGCGCCAGCAGCTTGGAGGGAGCGGGGGACCTCCACTCCTACAATGAGCAGTTCTTC
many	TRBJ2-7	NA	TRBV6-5	CASSYSPSAYEQYF	TGTGCCAGCAGTTACAGTCCGTCGGCCTACGAGCAGTACTTC
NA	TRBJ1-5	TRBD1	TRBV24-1	CATSDNPGQGLSNQPQHF	TGTGCCACCAGTGACAACCCGGGACAGGGATTGAGCAATCAGCCCCAGCATTTT
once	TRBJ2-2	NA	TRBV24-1	CATSDLRAVGTANTGELFF	TGTGCCACCAGTGATTTAAGGGCGGTTGGCACCGCGAACACCGGGGAGCTGTTTTTT
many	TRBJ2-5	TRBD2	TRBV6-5	CASSLLGERGAQETQYF	TGTGCCAGCAGCCTACTCGGGGAGCGGGGGGCCCAAGAGACCCAGTACTTC
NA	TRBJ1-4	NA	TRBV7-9	CASSYRGRTNEKLFF	TGTGCCAGCAGCTATAGGGGGAGAACTAATGAAAAACTGTTTTTT
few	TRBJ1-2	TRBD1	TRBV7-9	CASSSTGRRNYGYTF	TGTGCCAGCAGCTCGACAGGGCGTCGGAACTATGGCTACACCTTC
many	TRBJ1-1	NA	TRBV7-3	CASSPGQNTEAFF	TGTGCCAGCAGCCCCGGACAGAACACTGAAGCTTTCTTT
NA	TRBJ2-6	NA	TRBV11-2	CASRGVRGTFHSGANVLTF	TGTGCCAGCAGGGGGGTCAGGGGTACTTTTCACTCCGGGGCCAACGTCCTGACTTTC
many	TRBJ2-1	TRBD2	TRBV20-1	CSARELAGAHNEQFF	TGCAGTGCTAGAGAACTAGCGGGGGCCCACAATGAGCAGTTCTTC
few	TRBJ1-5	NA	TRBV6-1	CASSARQDNQPQHF	TGTGCCAGCAGCGCTCGGCAGGACAATCAGCCCCAGCATTTT
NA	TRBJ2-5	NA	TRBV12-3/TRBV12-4	CASSPSEPQETQYF	TGTGCCAGCAGTCCCTCGGAGCCCCAAGAGACCCAGTACTTC
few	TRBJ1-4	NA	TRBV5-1	CASSLDQREKLFF	TGCGCCAGCAGCTTGGACCAGAGAGAAAAACTGTTTTTT
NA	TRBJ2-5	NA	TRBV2	CASNGGRPETQYF	TGTGCCAGCAACGGGGGCAGGCCGGAGACCCAGTACTTC
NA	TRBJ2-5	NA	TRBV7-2	CASSARNRGQETQYF	TGTGCCAGCAGCGCGCGCAACCGGGGCCAAGAGACCCAGTACTTC
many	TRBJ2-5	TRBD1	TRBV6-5	CASSYSDRGQETQYF	TGTGCCAGCAGTTACTCGGACAGGGGGCAAGAGACCCAGTACTTC